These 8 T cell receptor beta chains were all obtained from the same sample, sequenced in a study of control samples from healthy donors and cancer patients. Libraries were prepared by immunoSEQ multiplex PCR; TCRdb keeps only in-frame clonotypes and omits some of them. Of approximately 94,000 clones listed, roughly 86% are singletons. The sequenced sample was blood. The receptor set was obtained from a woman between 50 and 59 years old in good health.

The CDR3 DNA sequence: TGTGCCAGCAGCCAAGATCTGGGGGGATCCGGAAACACCATATATTTT. Translated, it gives CASSQDLGGSGNTIYF. This chain joins TRBV14 and TRBJ1-3; D perhaps matches TRBD1 (5 bases). V was clipped by 0 bases and J by 4 bases, with 13 bases between them. The CDR3 is made up of 16 amino acids. Germline lookup yields CDR1 SGHDN and CDR2 FVKESK.

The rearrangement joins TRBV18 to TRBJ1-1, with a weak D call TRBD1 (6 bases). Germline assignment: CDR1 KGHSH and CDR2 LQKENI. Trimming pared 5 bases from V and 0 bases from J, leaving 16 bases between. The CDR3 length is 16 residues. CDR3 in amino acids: CASSISRGGLNTEAFF. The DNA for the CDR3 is TGTGCCAGCTCAATCTCCAGGGGAGGGCTGAACACTGAAGCTTTCTTT.

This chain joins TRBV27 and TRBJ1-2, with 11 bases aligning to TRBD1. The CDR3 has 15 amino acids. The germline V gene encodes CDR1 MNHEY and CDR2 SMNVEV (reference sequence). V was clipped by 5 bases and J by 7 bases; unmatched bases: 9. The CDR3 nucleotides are TGTGCCAGCAGTCCCCGAGGACAGGGGGCTGTTGGCTACACCTTC. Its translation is CASSPRGQGAVGYTF.

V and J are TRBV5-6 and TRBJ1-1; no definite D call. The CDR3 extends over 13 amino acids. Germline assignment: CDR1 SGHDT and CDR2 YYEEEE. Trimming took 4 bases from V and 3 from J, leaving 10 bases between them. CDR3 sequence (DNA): TGTGCCAGCAGCCTCGCGGGGTACACTGAAGCTTTCTTT. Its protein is CASSLAGYTEAFF.

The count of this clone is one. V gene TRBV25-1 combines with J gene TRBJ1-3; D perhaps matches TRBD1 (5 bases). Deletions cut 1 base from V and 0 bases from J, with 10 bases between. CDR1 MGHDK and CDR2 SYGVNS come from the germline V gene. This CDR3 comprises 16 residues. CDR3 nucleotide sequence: TGTGCCAGCAGTGAATCTCAGGGCTTCTCTGGAAACACCATATATTTT. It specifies CASSESQGFSGNTIYF.

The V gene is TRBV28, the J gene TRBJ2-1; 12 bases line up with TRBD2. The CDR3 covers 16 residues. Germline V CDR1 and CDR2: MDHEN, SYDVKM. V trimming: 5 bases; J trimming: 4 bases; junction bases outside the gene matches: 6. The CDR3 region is CASSPPTSGRYNEQFF. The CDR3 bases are TGTGCCAGCAGTCCACCGACTAGCGGGAGATACAATGAGCAGTTCTTC.

CDR3 sequence reads: CASSQDGDDRFTYNEQFF. Written as DNA, the CDR3 is TGTGCCAGCAGCCAAGATGGGGATGACAGGTTTACCTACAATGAGCAGTTCTTC. The chain links TRBV3-1 (or the pseudogene TRBV3-2) to TRBJ2-1, with a weak D call TRBD1 (6 bases). CDR3 size: 18 residues. CDR1 and CDR2 from the germline V gene are LGHDT and YNNKEL (reference sequence). The germline V and J ends were trimmed by 0 bases and 2 bases, with 17 bases remaining between them.

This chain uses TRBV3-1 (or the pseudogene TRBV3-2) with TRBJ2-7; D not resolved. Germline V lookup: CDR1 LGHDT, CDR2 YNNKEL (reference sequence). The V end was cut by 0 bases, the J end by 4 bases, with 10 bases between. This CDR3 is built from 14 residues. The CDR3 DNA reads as TGTGCCAGCAGCCAAGAAGGAGCCGTTTACGAGCAGTACTTC. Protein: CASSQEGAVYEQYF.